This T cell receptor (beta chain) was captured in a study of a mutant IDH1 vaccine in newly diagnosed glioma. On the study more broadly: The first vaccination came 4-6 weeks after radiotherapy alone, or with temozolomide cycles. It was radiotherapy, temozolomide, or both that patients received previously, with most receiving both. Males made up about 60% and females 37.5% of treated patients, whose mean age was about 37 years.

Noted time point: week 23, last vaccination. The study gave 300 ug of mutant IDH1 20-mer peptide per vaccine dose, with topical imiquimod. New astrocytomas of WHO grade 3 or 4 that were IDH1-mutant and ATRX-lost were found in the donors. CDR1 and CDR2 from the germline V gene are GTSNPN and SVGIG (reference sequence). After removal of 5 bases from V and 4 bases from J, the junction contained 3 bases not matched to a gene. The CDR3 extends over 13 amino acids. This clone was counted a few times. Its cognate antigen is unknown. Other DNA variants within this sample encode the same CDR3. Sequencing used immunoSEQ multiplex PCR; TCRdb keeps in-frame clones, though not all of them. Among about 67,000 clones listed, around 82% were seen once.

Sequences were derived from PBMCs, sampled from a glioma patient whose treatment included an IDH1 peptide vaccine. The source is a young man with glioma. V gene TRBV30 combines with J gene TRBJ1-5; 9 bases are a match to TRBD1. In nucleotides, the CDR3 is TGTGCCTGGGCCGGGACAGGGAATCAGCCCCAGCATTTT. Translating it yields CAWAGTGNQPQHF.